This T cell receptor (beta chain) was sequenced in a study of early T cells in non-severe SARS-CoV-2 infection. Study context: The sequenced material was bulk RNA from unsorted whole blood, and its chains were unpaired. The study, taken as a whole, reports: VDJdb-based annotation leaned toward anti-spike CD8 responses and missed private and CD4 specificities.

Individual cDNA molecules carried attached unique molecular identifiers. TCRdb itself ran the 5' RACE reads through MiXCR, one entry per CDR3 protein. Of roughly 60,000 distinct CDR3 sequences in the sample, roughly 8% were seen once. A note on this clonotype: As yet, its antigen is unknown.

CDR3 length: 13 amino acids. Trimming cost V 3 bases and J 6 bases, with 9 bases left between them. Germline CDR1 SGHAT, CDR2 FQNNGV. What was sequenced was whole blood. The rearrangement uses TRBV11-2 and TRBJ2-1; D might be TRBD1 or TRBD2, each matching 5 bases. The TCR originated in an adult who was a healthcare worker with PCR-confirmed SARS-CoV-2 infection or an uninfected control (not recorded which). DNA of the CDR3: TGTGCCAGCAGCTTGGGGACCCGCAATGAGCAGTTCTTC. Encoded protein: CASSLGTRNEQFF.